The clone carrying this TCR beta chain was seen only once. This record comes from a study of CD8 T cells in Susac syndrome. CDR1 and CDR2 from the germline V gene are SEHNR and FQNEAQ (reference sequence). The CDR3 covers 14 residues. V was shortened by 5 bases and J by 2 bases, with 12 bases between the two germline ends. Reverse transcription used about 0.45 to 1 ug RNA and random hexamers. TCRdb called the immunoSEQ multiplex PCR reads again in MiXCR, with one record for every CDR3 protein. Of about 130,000 distinct CDR3 sequences listed, 90% to 95% are singletons. Isolation of CD8+ and CD4+ T cells was performed negatively, whereas enrichment of TEMRA cells was done by FACS.

The specimen was CD4+ T cells from PBMCs. This TCR was sampled from a human donor in good health. The rearrangement uses TRBV7-9 and TRBJ1-2; D uncertain. The CDR3: CASSTNSLNYGYTF. The CDR3 DNA reads TGTGCCAGCAGCACAAACTCTCTAAACTATGGCTACACCTTC.